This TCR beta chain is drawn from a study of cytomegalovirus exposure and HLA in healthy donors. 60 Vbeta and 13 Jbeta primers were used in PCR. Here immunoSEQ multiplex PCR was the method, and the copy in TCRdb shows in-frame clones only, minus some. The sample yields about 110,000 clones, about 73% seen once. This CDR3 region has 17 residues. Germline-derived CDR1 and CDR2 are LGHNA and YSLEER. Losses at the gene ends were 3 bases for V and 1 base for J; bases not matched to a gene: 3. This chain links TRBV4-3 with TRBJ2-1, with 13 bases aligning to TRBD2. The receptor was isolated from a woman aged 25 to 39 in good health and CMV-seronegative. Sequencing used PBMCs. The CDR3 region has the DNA TGCGCCAGCAGCCAGTCGGGACTAGCGGGATCCTACAATGAGCAGTTCTTC. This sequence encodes CASSQSGLAGSYNEQFF.